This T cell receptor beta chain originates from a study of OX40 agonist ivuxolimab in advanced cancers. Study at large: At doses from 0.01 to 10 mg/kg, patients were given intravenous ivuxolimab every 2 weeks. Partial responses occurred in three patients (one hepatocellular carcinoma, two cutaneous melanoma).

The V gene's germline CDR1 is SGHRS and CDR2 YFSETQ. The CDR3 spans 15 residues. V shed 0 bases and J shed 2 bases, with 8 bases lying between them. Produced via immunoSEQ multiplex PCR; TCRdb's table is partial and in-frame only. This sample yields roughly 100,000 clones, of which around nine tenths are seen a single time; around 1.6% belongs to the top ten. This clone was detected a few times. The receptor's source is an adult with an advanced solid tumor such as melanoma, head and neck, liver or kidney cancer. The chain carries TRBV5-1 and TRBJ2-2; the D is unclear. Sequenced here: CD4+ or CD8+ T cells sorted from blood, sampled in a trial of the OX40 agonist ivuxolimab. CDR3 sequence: CASSLGGSNTGELFF. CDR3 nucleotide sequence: TGCGCCAGCAGCTTGGGAGGCTCAAACACCGGGGAGCTGTTTTTT.